These T cell receptor beta chains were read from a single sample in a study of cytomegalovirus exposure and HLA in healthy donors. The method was immunoSEQ multiplex PCR; TCRdb's version includes in-frame clones alone and lacks a portion of them. The data hold more than 150,000 clones, with 60% to 85% observed a single time. Sequencing used PBMCs. These receptors all stem from a man between 18 and 35 years old in good health and CMV-seronegative. Both conserved end residues are part of each CDR3. A D gene is named only where the DNA matches it firmly. A row's size may be missing; if present it is once, few, many or a size class.

v_call,d_call,j_call,clone_size,cdr3_nt,cdr3_aa
TRBV19,TRBD1,TRBJ1-2,NA,TGTGCCAGTACCCCGAGGGGGCCTAGCAGCTACACCTTC,CASTPRGPSSYTF
TRBV28,TRBD2,TRBJ2-1,NA,TGTGCCAGCAGTCCCCATAGCGGGAGGTCTAATGAGCAGTTCTTC,CASSPHSGRSNEQFF
TRBV6-1,NA,TRBJ1-2,NA,TGTGCCAGCAGGGCGGGGGGGGCAGGGAATAACGGCTACACCTTC,CASRAGGAGNNGYTF
TRBV27,NA,TRBJ1-6,NA,TGTGCCAGCGGACTTTCACCCCTCCACTTT,CASGLSPLHF
TRBV14,TRBD1,TRBJ1-2,NA,TGTGCCAGCAGTGTGACAGGGGGCGCGGGCTACACCTTC,CASSVTGGAGYTF
TRBV4-1,NA,TRBJ2-7,NA,TGCGCCAGCAGCCAAGAAGGGGCGCAGGGGAAGGGTTACGAGCAGTACTTC,CASSQEGAQGKGYEQYF
TRBV19,TRBD1,TRBJ1-5,NA,TGTGCCAGTAGACCAGGACAGGGCACCTATAGCAATCAGCCCCAGCATTTT,CASRPGQGTYSNQPQHF
TRBV10-1,TRBD2,TRBJ2-7,NA,TGCGCCAGCAGTGAGGCTAGCGGGAGGGCCCAGGAGCAGTACTTC,CASSEASGRAQEQYF
TRBV27,NA,TRBJ1-4,NA,TGTGCCAGCAGTCGACCACAGGATGAAAAACTGTTTTTT,CASSRPQDEKLFF
TRBV7-2,TRBD2,TRBJ2-3,NA,TGTGCCAGCAGCTTAGGAGGTAGCGGGGGAACAGATACGCAGTATTTT,CASSLGGSGGTDTQYF
TRBV9,NA,TRBJ2-7,NA,TGTGCCAGCAGCCCGGGGAACGAGCAGTACTTC,CASSPGNEQYF
TRBV7-3,TRBD1,TRBJ1-6,NA,TGTGCCAGCAGCTCGGGACAGACCCACTCCCTAAGCTCCTATAATTCACCCCTCCACTTT,CASSSGQTHSLSSYNSPLHF
TRBV29-1,TRBD2,TRBJ2-1,NA,TGCAGCGGGACGGACAGGCACAGGACTAGCGGGAGGGTCGCCTACAATGAGCAGTTCTTC,CSGTDRHRTSGRVAYNEQFF
TRBV10-3,TRBD2,TRBJ2-7,once,TGTGCCATCCGGGGGGGAGCGTTCAGCTCCTACGAGCAGTACTTC,CAIRGGAFSSYEQYF
TRBV4-1,TRBD1,TRBJ1-1,NA,TGCGCCAGCAGCCAAGATGAGGGGGCGAGCACTGAAGCTTTCTTT,CASSQDEGASTEAFF
TRBV18,TRBD2,TRBJ2-2,NA,TGTGCCAGCTCAGAAGCGGGAGGGCCCACCGGGGAGCTGTTTTTT,CASSEAGGPTGELFF
TRBV12-5,NA,TRBJ2-1,NA,TGTGCTAGTGGCACCGGGACTTTCCTCAATGAGCAGTTCTTC,CASGTGTFLNEQFF
TRBV19,NA,TRBJ1-5,NA,TGTGCCAGTAACGAGTATCGTCAGCCCCAGCATTTT,CASNEYRQPQHF
TRBV30,TRBD1,TRBJ1-2,NA,TGTGCCTGGAGAACAGGGGGAACCTATGGCTACACCTTC,CAWRTGGTYGYTF
TRBV5-1,TRBD1,TRBJ1-2,NA,TGCGCCAGCAGCTATGGACAGGGGACTAACTATGGCTACACCTTC,CASSYGQGTNYGYTF
TRBV4-2,NA,TRBJ2-3,NA,TGTGCCAGCAGCCTCCCCCCGGGGGGCGGGGGCACAGATACGCAGTATTTT,CASSLPPGGGGTDTQYF
TRBV9,TRBD1,TRBJ1-2,once,TGTGCCAGCAGCACGCAGCCCTGGGGACAGGGTAACTATGGCTACACCTTC,CASSTQPWGQGNYGYTF
TRBV5-1,TRBD2,TRBJ2-2,once,TGCGCCAGCGGACTAGCGGGGGCCCCCCGGGACACCGGGGAGCTGTTTTTT,CASGLAGAPRDTGELFF
TRBV5-1,NA,TRBJ2-7,NA,TGCGCCAGCAGCCCCCGCAGACTAGATTACGAGCAGTACTTC,CASSPRRLDYEQYF
TRBV5-6,NA,TRBJ2-3,NA,TGTGCCAGCAGCCAAAGGGTCTCCCAGGGGACAGATACGCAGTATTTT,CASSQRVSQGTDTQYF
TRBV23-1,TRBD1,TRBJ1-2,NA,TGCGCCAGCCGGTACAGGGGGCATGGGTATGGCTACACCTTC,CASRYRGHGYGYTF
TRBV19,NA,TRBJ1-5,NA,TGTGCCAGTAGTACATTAGGGGTGGGAATGGAGCCCCAGCATTTT,CASSTLGVGMEPQHF
TRBV7-6,TRBD1,TRBJ2-6,NA,TGTGCCAGCAGCCCTATACAGGGGAGCTCTGGGGCCAACGTCCTGACTTTC,CASSPIQGSSGANVLTF
TRBV27,TRBD1,TRBJ2-6,NA,TGTGCCAGCAGTTCCCCGGGACAGGGATCTTCTGGGGCCAACGTCCTGACTTTC,CASSSPGQGSSGANVLTF
TRBV5-1,TRBD1,TRBJ1-3,NA,TGCGCCAGCAGCGACGGGACAGGGGTTTCAAGCTCTGGAAACACCATATATTTT,CASSDGTGVSSSGNTIYF
TRBV6-1,TRBD2,TRBJ2-2,once,TGTGCCAGCAGTGAAACGGGACTAGCGGGGGGGCCGACCGGGGAGCTGTTTTTT,CASSETGLAGGPTGELFF
TRBV5-1,NA,TRBJ1-1,NA,TGCGCCAGCAGCCAAGACAGGATGAACACTGAAGCTTTCTTT,CASSQDRMNTEAFF
TRBV21-1,NA,TRBJ1-2,NA,TGTGCCAGCAGCAATCCGGGACAGGGGTCCTATGGCTACACCTTC,CASSNPGQGSYGYTF
TRBV27,NA,TRBJ1-1,NA,TGTGCCAGCAGTTTACGGTCGGGGGGCGCGGAGAACACTGAAGCTTTCTTT,CASSLRSGGAENTEAFF
TRBV7-2,NA,TRBJ2-7,few,TGTGCCAGCAGCCCAACTAGCCCGGGCGAGCAGTACTTC,CASSPTSPGEQYF
TRBV5-1,TRBD2,TRBJ2-5,NA,TGCGCCAGCAGCTTTCCGACTAGCGGGGGGGTCTCGGGGCAAGAGACCCAGTACTTC,CASSFPTSGGVSGQETQYF
TRBV2,TRBD1,TRBJ2-1,few,TGTGCCACCAGGGACAGGGGCTACAATGAGCAGTTCTTC,CATRDRGYNEQFF